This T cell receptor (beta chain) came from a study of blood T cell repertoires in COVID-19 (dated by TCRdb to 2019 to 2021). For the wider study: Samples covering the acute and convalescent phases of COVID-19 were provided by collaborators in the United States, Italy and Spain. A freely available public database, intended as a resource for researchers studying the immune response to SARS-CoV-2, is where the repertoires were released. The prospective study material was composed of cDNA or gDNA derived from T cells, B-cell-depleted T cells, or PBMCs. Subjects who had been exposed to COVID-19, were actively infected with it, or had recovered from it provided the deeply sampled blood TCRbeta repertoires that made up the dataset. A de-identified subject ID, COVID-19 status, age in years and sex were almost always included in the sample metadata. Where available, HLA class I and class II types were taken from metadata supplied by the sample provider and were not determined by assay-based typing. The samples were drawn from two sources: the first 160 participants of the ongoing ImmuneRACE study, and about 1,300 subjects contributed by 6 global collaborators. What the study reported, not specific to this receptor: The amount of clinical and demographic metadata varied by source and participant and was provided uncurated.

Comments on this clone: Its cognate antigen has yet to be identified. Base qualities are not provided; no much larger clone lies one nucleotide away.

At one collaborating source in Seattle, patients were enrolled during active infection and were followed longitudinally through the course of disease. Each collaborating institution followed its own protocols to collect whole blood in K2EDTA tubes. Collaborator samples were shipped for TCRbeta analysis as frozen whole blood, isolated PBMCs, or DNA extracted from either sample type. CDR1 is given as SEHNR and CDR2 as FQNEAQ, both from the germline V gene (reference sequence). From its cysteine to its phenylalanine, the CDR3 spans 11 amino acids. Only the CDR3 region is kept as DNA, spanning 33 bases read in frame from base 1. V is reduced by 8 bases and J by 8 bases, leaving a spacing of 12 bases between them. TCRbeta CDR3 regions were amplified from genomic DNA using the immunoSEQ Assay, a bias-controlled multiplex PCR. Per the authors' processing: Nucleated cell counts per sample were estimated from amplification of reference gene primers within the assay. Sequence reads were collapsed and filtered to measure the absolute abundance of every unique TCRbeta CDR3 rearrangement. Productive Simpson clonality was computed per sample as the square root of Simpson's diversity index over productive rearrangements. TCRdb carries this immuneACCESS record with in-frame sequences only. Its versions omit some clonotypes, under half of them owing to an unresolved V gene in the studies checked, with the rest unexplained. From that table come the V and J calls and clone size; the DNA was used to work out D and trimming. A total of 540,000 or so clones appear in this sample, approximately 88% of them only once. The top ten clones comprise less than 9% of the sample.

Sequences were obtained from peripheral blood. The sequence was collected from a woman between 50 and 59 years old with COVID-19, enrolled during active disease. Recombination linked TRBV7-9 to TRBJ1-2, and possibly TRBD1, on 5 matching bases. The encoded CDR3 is CASRGTQGYTF. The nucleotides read TGTGCCAGCCGGGGGACGCAGGGCTACACCTTC.